This T cell receptor (beta chain) emerged from a study of lymphopenia after photon versus proton radiotherapy. Study observations and caveats: Proton therapy kept repertoires fairly stable, unlike photons, which gained effector/memory cells. Only patients who died were analyzed for survival; proton advantage is unproven. Post-nadir diversity loss with photons came from oligoclonal expansion, particularly CD8+ Temra cells. Post-nadir TCR diversity decline inversely tracked overall survival among those who died.

This CDR3 contains 15 residues. Per germline, CDR1 MRHNA and CDR2 SNTAGT. Trimming took 8 bases from V and 0 from J, leaving 14 bases between them. Generated by immunoSEQ multiplex PCR, the TCRdb table keeps only in-frame clones and is missing some. The data show some 17,000 clones, more than 65% seen once. Worth noting for this clone: What it binds is unknown.

The receptor was derived from a man between 65 and 80 years old with pancreatic cancer. The material was peripheral blood, obtained from a patient treated with proton-based radiotherapy. This chain connects TRBV6-4 to TRBJ1-5; maybe TRBD1 (5 bases). CDR3 coding DNA: TGTGCCAGCCCGACCCCACAGGCTAGCAATCAGCCCCAGCATTTT. Translating it yields CASPTPQASNQPQHF.